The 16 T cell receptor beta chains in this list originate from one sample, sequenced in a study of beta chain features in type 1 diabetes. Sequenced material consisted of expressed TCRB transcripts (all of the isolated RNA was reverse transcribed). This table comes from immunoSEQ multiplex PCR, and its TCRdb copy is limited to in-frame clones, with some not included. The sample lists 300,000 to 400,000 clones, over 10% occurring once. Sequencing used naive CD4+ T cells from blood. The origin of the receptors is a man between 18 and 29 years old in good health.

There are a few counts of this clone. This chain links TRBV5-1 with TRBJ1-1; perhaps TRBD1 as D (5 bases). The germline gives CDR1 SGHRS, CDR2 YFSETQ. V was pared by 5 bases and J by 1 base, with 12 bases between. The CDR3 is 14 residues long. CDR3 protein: CASSPSQGNTEAFF. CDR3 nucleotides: TGCGCCAGCAGTCCATCTCAGGGGAACACTGAAGCTTTCTTT. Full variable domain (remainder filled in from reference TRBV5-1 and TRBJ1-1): KAGVTQTPRYLIKTRGQQVTLSCSPISGHRSVSWYQQTPGQGLQFLFEYFSETQRNKGNFPGRFSGRQFSNSRSEMNVSTLELGDSALYLCASSPSQGNTEAFFGQGTRLTVV.

CDR3 DNA sequence: TGTGCCAGCAGCGTAGGGACTAGGGGGGGGGATACGCAGTATTTT. Translating it yields CASSVGTRGGDTQYF. This sequence joins TRBV9 and TRBJ2-3; D perhaps matches TRBD2 (7 bases). The CDR3 is 15 residues long. The V and J ends lost 0 bases and 6 bases respectively, with 14 bases between them. The germline V gene encodes CDR1 SGDLS and CDR2 YYNGEE.

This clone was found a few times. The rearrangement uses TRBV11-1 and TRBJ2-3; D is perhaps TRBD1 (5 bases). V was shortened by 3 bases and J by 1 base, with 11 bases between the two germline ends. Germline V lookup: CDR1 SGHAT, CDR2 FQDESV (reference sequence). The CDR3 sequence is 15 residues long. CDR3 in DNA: TGTGCCAGCAGCTTCCGACAGTCTGGCACAGATACGCAGTATTTT. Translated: CASSFRQSGTDTQYF.

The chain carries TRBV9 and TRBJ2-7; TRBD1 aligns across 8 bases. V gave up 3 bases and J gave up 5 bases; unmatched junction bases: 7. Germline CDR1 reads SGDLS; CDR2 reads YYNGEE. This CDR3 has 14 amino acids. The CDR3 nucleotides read TGTGCCAGCAGCGCCCACAGGGGGGTCGACGAGCAGTACTTC. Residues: CASSAHRGVDEQYF.

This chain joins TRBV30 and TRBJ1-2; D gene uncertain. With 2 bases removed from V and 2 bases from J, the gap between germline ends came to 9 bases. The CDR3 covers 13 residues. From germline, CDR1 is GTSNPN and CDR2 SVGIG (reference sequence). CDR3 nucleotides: TGTGCCTGGAGTCACAGTCCAAACTATGGCTACACCTTC. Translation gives CAWSHSPNYGYTF.

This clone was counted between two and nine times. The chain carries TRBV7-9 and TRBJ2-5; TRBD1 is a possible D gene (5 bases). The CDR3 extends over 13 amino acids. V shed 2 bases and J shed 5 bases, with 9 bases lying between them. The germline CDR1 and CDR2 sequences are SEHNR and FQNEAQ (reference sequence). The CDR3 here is CASSLMGQETQYF. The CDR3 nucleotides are TGTGCCAGCAGCTTAATGGGGCAGGAGACCCAGTACTTC.

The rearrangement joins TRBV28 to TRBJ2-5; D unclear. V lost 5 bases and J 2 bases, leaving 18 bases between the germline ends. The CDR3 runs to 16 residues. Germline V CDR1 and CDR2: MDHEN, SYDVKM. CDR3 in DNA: TGTGCCAGCAGTCGCGCCGGCGCGGTGGATCAAGAGACCCAGTACTTC. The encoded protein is CASSRAGAVDQETQYF.

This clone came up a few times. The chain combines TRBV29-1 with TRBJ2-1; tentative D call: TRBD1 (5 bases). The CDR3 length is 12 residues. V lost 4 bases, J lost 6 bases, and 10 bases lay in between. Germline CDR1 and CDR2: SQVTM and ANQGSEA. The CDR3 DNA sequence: TGCAGCGTTGGGCAGGGTATCAATGAGCAGTTCTTC. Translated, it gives CSVGQGINEQFF.

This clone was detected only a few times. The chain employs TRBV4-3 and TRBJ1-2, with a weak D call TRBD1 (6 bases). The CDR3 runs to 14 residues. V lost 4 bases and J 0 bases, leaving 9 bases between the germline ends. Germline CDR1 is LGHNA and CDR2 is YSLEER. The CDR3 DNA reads TGCGCCAGCAGCCCACAGGGAACTAACTATGGCTACACCTTC. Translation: CASSPQGTNYGYTF.

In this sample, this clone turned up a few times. The CDR3 nucleotides are TGCGCCAGCACCCTGACAGGGGATACTGAAGCTTTCTTT. The encoded protein is CASTLTGDTEAFF. The chain carries TRBV5-1 and TRBJ1-1; TRBD1 matches 8 bases. The CDR3 extends over 13 amino acids. J was trimmed by 5 bases and V by 6 bases; bases with no gene match: 6. Per the germline V gene, CDR1 is SGHRS and CDR2 is YFSETQ.

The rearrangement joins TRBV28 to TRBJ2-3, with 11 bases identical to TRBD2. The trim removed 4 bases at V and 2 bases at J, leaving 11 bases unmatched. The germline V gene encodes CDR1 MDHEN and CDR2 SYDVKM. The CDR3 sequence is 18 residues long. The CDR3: CASSSPILAGGPTDTQYF. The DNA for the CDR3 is TGTGCCAGCAGTTCCCCGATATTAGCGGGAGGGCCCACAGATACGCAGTATTTT.

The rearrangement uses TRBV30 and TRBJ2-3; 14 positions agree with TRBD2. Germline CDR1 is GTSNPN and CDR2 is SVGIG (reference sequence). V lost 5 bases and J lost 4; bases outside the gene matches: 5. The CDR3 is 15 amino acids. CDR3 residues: CAWGGTSGRSDTQYF. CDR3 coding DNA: TGTGCCTGGGGAGGGACTAGCGGGAGATCAGATACGCAGTATTTT.

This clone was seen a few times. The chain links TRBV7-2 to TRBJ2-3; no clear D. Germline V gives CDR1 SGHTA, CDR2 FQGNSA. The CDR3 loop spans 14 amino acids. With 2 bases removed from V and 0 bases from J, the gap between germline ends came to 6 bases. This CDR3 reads CASSLQASTDTQYF. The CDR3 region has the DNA TGTGCCAGCAGCTTACAGGCTAGCACAGATACGCAGTATTTT. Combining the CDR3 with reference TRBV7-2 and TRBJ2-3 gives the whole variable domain GAGVSQSPSNKVTEKGKDVELRCDPISGHTALYWYRQSLGQGLEFLIYFQGNSAPDKSGLPSDRFSAERTGGSVSTLTIQRTQQEDSAVYLCASSLQASTDTQYFGPGTRLTVL.

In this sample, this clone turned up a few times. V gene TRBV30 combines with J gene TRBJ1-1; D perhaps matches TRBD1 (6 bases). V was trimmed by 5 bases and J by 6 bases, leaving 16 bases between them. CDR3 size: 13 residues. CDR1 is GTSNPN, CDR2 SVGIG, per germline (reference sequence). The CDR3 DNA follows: TGTGCCTGGGGATTCGGCGGGGGCCCTGAAGCTTTCTTT. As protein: CAWGFGGGPEAFF.

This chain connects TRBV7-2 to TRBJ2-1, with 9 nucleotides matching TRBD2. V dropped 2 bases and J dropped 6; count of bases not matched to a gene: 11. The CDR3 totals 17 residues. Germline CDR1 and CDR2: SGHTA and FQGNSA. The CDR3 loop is CASSLSSGRGSGNEQFF. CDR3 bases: TGTGCCAGCAGCTTAAGTAGCGGGAGAGGAAGCGGCAATGAGCAGTTCTTC.

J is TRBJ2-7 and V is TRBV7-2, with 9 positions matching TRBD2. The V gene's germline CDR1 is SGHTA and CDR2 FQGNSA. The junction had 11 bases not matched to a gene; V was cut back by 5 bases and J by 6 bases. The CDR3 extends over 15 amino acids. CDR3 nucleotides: TGTGCCAGCAGCCCGGGGACTAGCCCTGCCTTCGAGCAGTACTTC. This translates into CASSPGTSPAFEQYF.